Each of the 30 T cell receptor beta chains below was sequenced from the same sample in a study of T cells in Graves' hyperthyroidism and ophthalmopathy. The investigators amplified TCR beta CDR3 regions from RNA transcripts. The TCR CDR3 was amplified in a first-round RT-PCR using the HTBI primer set. TCRdb re-called the multiplex PCR reads with MiXCR, one entry per CDR3 protein. The sample has hundreds of thousands of distinct CDR3 sequences, more than 30% seen once. The specimen was blood. All receptors derive from a man younger than 35 with Graves' hyperthyroidism.

The V call is TRBV5-1, the J call TRBJ2-7; D unresolved. The CDR3 totals 15 residues. In germline, CDR1 is SGHRS, CDR2 YFSETQ. The V and J ends lost 1 base and 1 base respectively, with 12 bases between them. As DNA, the CDR3 is TGCGCCAGCAGCTTGCTAGGGTCCCGGTCCTACGAGCAGTACTTC. This gives the protein CASSLLGSRSYEQYF.

The gene calls are TRBV12-3 or TRBV12-4 and TRBJ1-5; 7 bases match TRBD1. The CDR3 extends over 15 amino acids. With V trimmed by 5 bases and J by 3 bases, 7 bases remained unmatched. In DNA, the CDR3 is TGTGCCAGCAGTCCGGCGGGACAGCTCAATCAGCCCCAGCATTTT. Encoded protein: CASSPAGQLNQPQHF.

The chain is built from TRBV20-1 and TRBJ2-7, with D possibly being TRBD2 (6 bases). The CDR3 extends over 12 amino acids. Germline V gives CDR1 DFQATT, CDR2 SNEGSKA (reference sequence). V was cut by 8 bases and J by 2 bases, with 13 bases left in between. CDR3 sequence: CSWEETTYEQYF. The CDR3 DNA reads as TGCAGTTGGGAGGAAACAACCTACGAGCAGTACTTC.

The V and J genes are TRBV4-1 and TRBJ1-1; no clear D gene. This CDR3 is 13 amino acids long. CDR1 is MGHRA, CDR2 YSYEKL, per germline. The V end was cut by 8 bases, the J end by 4 bases, with 14 bases between. Here the CDR3 DNA reads TGCGCCAGCCTCGGTCGCAGCTTCACTGAAGCTTTCTTT. As protein: CASLGRSFTEAFF.

The chain joins TRBV12-3 or TRBV12-4 to TRBJ1-4; possible D gene TRBD1, 5 bases. The CDR3 is 14 amino acids. Trimming took off 5 bases at V and 8 bases at J, with 15 bases between the two ends. Here the CDR3 reads CASSAHRDAEKLFF. DNA for the CDR3: TGTGCCAGCAGTGCACACCGGGACGCCGAAAAACTGTTTTTT.

The sample holds many counts of this clonotype. J is TRBJ1-5 and V is TRBV19; D may be TRBD1 (5 bases). The CDR3 has 16 amino acids. CDR1 is LNHDA and CDR2 is SQIVND in the germline V gene (reference sequence). Trimming removed 7 bases at V and 4 bases at J, with 20 bases between. This CDR3 reads CASTEGSRTQNQPQHF. CDR3 bases: TGTGCCAGTACCGAGGGGAGTCGGACACAGAATCAGCCCCAGCATTTT.

This clonotype was observed a few times. The chain joins TRBV24-1 to TRBJ2-7; D uncertain. Trimming left V 4 bases short and J 3 bases short, with 15 bases between. The CDR3 loop spans 15 amino acids. Germline V gives CDR1 KGHDR, CDR2 SFDVKD. CDR3 DNA: TGTGCCACCAGTGACCCCCGTGGATCTGACTACGAGCAGTACTTC. It yields the protein CATSDPRGSDYEQYF.

CDR3 in DNA: TGCGGCTTATGGGAAGGGTTTAACAATTCACCCCTCCACTTT. Amino acid sequence: CGLWEGFNNSPLHF. V and J are TRBV20-1 and TRBJ1-6; D call uncertain. The CDR3 is made up of 14 amino acids. CDR1 and CDR2 from the germline V gene are DFQATT and SNEGSKA (reference sequence).

This clonotype was counted many times. This chain uses TRBV5-1 with TRBJ1-5; 7 positions match TRBD1. With V trimmed by 4 bases and J by 3 bases, 7 bases remained unmatched. The germline gives CDR1 SGHRS, CDR2 YFSETQ. The CDR3 runs 15 residues. This chain's CDR3 is CASSQTGQPNQPQHF. CDR3 coding DNA: TGCGCCAGCAGCCAGACGGGACAGCCCAATCAGCCCCAGCATTTT.

A remark on this clonotype: This is likely a read error, given that the CDR3 carries no conserved phenylalanine or tryptophan at its end. The CDR3 spells CASAIQDRWPETQYL. CDR3 DNA sequence: TGTGCCAGCGCCATACAGGACCGATGGCCAGAGACCCAGTACCTC. This chain links TRBV12-3 or TRBV12-4 with TRBJ2-5; weak D call: TRBD1 (5 bases). Trimming took 8 bases from V and 4 from J, leaving 20 bases between them. This CDR3 region has 15 residues.

Points on this clonotype: No DNA is shown, since the ends of the CDR3 on it are uncertain; the CDR3 is the one TCRdb lists. This sequence joins TRBV10-3 and TRBJ2-7; TRBD1 is taken as the D call from the table, unchecked against the DNA. The germline CDR1 and CDR2 sequences are ENHRY and SYGVKD. The CDR3 comprises 16 residues, both ends counted. The CDR3 is CAICSASRDRVTEQYF.

The CDR3 loop reads CSAGLGNEQYF. The CDR3 region has the DNA TGCAGCGCTGGACTAGGGAACGAGCAGTACTTC. The J gene is TRBJ2-7, the V gene TRBV29-1; 7 bases map to TRBD2. The V gene's germline CDR1 is SQVTM and CDR2 ANQGSEA. The V gene end was trimmed by 7 bases and the J gene end by 5 bases; junction bases not matched to a gene: 5. This CDR3 region has 11 residues.

On this clonotype itself: The junction does not match germline at one end; this may be a read error. The rearrangement uses TRBV12-3 or TRBV12-4 and TRBJ1-3; D is undetermined. This CDR3 has 15 residues. The CDR3 nucleotides read TGTGCCAGCAGTTTCCCCGGACGCTCTGGAGACACCATATATTTT. Encoded protein: CASSFPGRSGDTIYF.

The chain employs TRBV10-3 and TRBJ1-4; 7 nucleotides match TRBD1. Germline V CDR1 and CDR2: ENHRY, SYGVKD. This CDR3 is 14 amino acids long. J gave up 2 bases and V 5 bases, and 2 bases lay outside the gene matches. CDR3 bases: TGTGCCATCAGTCCGGGACAGACTAATGAAAAACTGTTTTTT. Translation gives CAISPGQTNEKLFF.

In its sample, this clonotype was seen many times. Here the CDR3 reads CATRSLATNTGELFF. CDR3 nucleotide sequence: TGTGCCACCCGATCACTAGCGACCAATACCGGGGAGCTGTTTTTT. J is TRBJ2-2 and V is TRBV15; 7 nucleotides match TRBD2. With 8 bases clipped from V and 5 bases from J, the junction kept 11 bases outside the gene matches. From germline, CDR1 is LNHNV and CDR2 YYDKDF (reference sequence). This CDR3 is built from 15 residues.

Worth noting for this clonotype: A much larger clone differs by one base, so this may be a read error. J is TRBJ2-7 and V is TRBV2; tentatively, D is TRBD1 or TRBD2 (5 bases each). The CDR3 covers 14 residues. Germline CDR1 is SNHLY and CDR2 is FYNNEI. The germline V and J ends were trimmed by 6 bases and 5 bases, with 17 bases remaining between them. The CDR3 nucleotides are TGTGCCAGCAGGGGGGTTGGGGAATTCAACGAGCAGTACTTC. This codes for CASRGVGEFNEQYF.

A word on this clonotype: This may come from a read error, since a much larger clone is one base off. The chain combines TRBV29-1 with TRBJ1-4, with 7 bases that match TRBD1. The ends lost 5 bases at V and 3 bases at J; junction bases unmatched: 6. CDR1 and CDR2 from the germline V gene are SQVTM and ANQGSEA. The CDR3 is made up of 14 amino acids. In nucleotides, the CDR3 is TGCAGCGTTAGGCCGACAGGGCCTAATGAAAAACTGTTTTTT. This translates into CSVRPTGPNEKLFF.

This clonotype was seen a single time. The rearrangement links TRBV20-1 to TRBJ1-1; the D is unclear. The germline CDR1 and CDR2 sequences are DFQATT and SNEGSKA (reference sequence). CDR3 length: 13 amino acids. Deletions cut 8 bases from V and 2 bases from J, with 15 bases between. The CDR3 DNA follows: TGCAGTCCACGCAGCTTGGGCAACACTGAAGCTTTCTTT. Residues: CSPRSLGNTEAFF.

V usage is TRBV20-1 and J usage is TRBJ1-4; unclear D gene. This CDR3 is 11 amino acids long. CDR1 and CDR2 from the germline V gene are DFQATT and SNEGSKA (reference sequence). CDR3 amino acids: CRDLHEEKLFF. The CDR3 DNA is TGCAGGGATTTACACGAGGAAAAACTGTTTTTT.

This clonotype was seen many times. The V and J genes are TRBV29-1 and TRBJ2-7, with 8 bases aligning to TRBD2. The germline V gene encodes CDR1 SQVTM and CDR2 ANQGSEA. V dropped 3 bases and J dropped 2; count of bases not matched to a gene: 6. The CDR3 has 14 amino acids. CDR3 DNA sequence: TGCAGCGTTGAGCCCAGCGGGAGTCCCTACGAGCAGTACTTC. It encodes CSVEPSGSPYEQYF.

This clonotype was observed a few times. This chain joins TRBV20-1 and TRBJ2-2; TRBD2 agrees at 8 bases. The V gene end was trimmed by 6 bases and the J gene end by 5 bases; junction bases not matched to a gene: 8. Germline V gene lookup returns CDR1 DFQATT and CDR2 SNEGSKA (reference sequence). There are 14 residues in the CDR3. CDR3 protein: CSAVAGGWTGELFF. DNA for the CDR3: TGCAGTGCGGTTGCGGGAGGTTGGACCGGGGAGCTGTTTTTT.

The table lists this clonotype with many counts. V and J are TRBV10-3 and TRBJ1-2, with D uncertain. Trimming left V 0 bases short and J 8 bases short, with 7 bases between. CDR3 length: 12 amino acids. The germline V gene has CDR1 ENHRY and CDR2 SYGVKD. DNA for the CDR3: TGTGCCATCAGTGAGTCCCTCGGAGGCTACACCTTC. This sequence encodes CAISESLGGYTF.

This clonotype was counted once. This chain uses TRBV15 with TRBJ1-5; 8 nucleotides agree with TRBD1. V dropped 1 base and J dropped 7; count of bases not matched to a gene: 3. From germline, CDR1 is LNHNV and CDR2 YYDKDF (reference sequence). The CDR3 totals 14 residues. CDR3 sequence reads: CATSRGQGQQPQHF. The CDR3 DNA reads as TGTGCCACCAGCAGAGGACAGGGGCAACAGCCCCAGCATTTT.

In this sample, this clonotype turned up many times. This chain uses TRBV15 with TRBJ1-5; D might be TRBD1 (6 bases). CDR1 is LNHNV and CDR2 is YYDKDF in the germline V gene (reference sequence). V was shortened by 5 bases and J by 4 bases, with 12 bases between the two germline ends. The CDR3 sequence is 14 residues long. The CDR3 DNA reads as TGTGCCACCAGCCCAAGCAGGGGAAATCAGCCCCAGCATTTT. Translated, it gives CATSPSRGNQPQHF.

The J gene is TRBJ1-5, the V gene TRBV6-6, with a possible D match to TRBD1 (5 bases). V was pared by 6 bases and J by 5 bases, with 17 bases between. The CDR3 is made up of 15 amino acids. From germline, CDR1 is MNHNY and CDR2 SVGAGI (reference sequence). The CDR3 protein is CASRRGDFFDQPQHF. In nucleotides, the CDR3 is TGTGCCAGCAGACGGGGCGATTTTTTCGATCAGCCCCAGCATTTT.

This clonotype has just a few counts. The chain is built from TRBV14 and TRBJ2-5, with unresolved D. Looked up from germline, CDR1 is SGHDN and CDR2 is FVKESK. Deletions cut 1 base from V and 4 bases from J, with 13 bases between. This CDR3 has 15 residues. The CDR3 nucleotides are TGTGCCAGCAGCCAAGGGGATTTGAGAATAGAGACCCAGTACTTC. It specifies CASSQGDLRIETQYF.

This clonotype was seen repeatedly, ten times or more. The chain is built from TRBV7-9 and TRBJ2-7; tentatively, D is TRBD1 or TRBD2 (5 bases each). This CDR3 is 16 amino acids long. Germline CDR1 SEHNR, CDR2 FQNEAQ (reference sequence). V lost 0 bases, J lost 6 bases, and 18 bases lay in between. CDR3 loop: CASSLAQSGPLREQYF. The CDR3 region has the DNA TGTGCCAGCAGCTTAGCGCAGTCGGGACCATTGCGCGAGCAGTACTTC.

In its sample, this clonotype was seen a few times. The rearrangement links TRBV7-9 to TRBJ1-4, with D uncertain. This CDR3 has 16 amino acids. Germline V gene lookup returns CDR1 SEHNR and CDR2 FQNEAQ (reference sequence). The V and J ends lost 4 bases and 3 bases respectively, with 15 bases between them. DNA for the CDR3: TGTGCCAGCAGCTCCGACGACTATGGGGCTAATGAAAAACTGTTTTTT. Protein sequence: CASSSDDYGANEKLFF.

This clonotype was detected ten times or more. This chain connects TRBV7-8 to TRBJ1-2; TRBD1 matches at 7 bases. Germline V lookup: CDR1 SGHVS, CDR2 FQNEAQ. The CDR3 loop spans 16 amino acids. V gave up 1 base and J gave up 1 base; unmatched junction bases: 6. The CDR3 protein is CASSLGSGTVNYGYTF. The DNA of the CDR3 is TGTGCCAGCAGCTTAGGTTCCGGGACAGTTAACTATGGCTACACCTTC. Using reference TRBV7-8 and TRBJ1-2 for the parts outside the CDR3, the full variable domain is GAGVSQSPRYKVAKRGQDVALRCDPISGHVSLFWYQQALGQGPEFLTYFQNEAQLDKSGLPSDRFFAERPEGSVSTLKIQRTQQEDSAVYLCASSLGSGTVNYGYTFGSGTRLTVV.

The chain has TRBV7-9 and TRBJ1-1; the D gene is possibly TRBD1 (6 bases). The V gene's germline CDR1 is SEHNR and CDR2 FQNEAQ (reference sequence). CDR3 size: 16 residues. Trimming cost V 2 bases and J 3 bases, with 16 bases left between them. CDR3: CASSLSGSEGDTEAFF. CDR3 coding DNA: TGTGCCAGCAGCTTATCAGGGAGCGAGGGGGACACTGAAGCTTTCTTT.